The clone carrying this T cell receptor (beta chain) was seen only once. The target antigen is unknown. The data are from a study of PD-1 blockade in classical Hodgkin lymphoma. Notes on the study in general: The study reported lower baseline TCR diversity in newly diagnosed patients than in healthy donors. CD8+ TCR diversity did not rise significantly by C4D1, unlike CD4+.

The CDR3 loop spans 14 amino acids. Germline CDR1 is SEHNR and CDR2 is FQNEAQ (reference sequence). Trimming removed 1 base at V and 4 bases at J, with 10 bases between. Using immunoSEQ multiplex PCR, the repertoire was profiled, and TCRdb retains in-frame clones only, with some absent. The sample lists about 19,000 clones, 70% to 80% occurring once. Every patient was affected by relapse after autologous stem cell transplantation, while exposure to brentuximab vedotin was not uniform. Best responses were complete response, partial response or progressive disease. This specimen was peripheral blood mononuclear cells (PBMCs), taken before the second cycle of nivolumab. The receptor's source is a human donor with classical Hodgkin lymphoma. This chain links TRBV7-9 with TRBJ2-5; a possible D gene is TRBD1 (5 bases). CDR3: CASSLGQGTETQYF. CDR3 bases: TGTGCCAGCAGCTTAGGCCAGGGAACAGAGACCCAGTACTTC.